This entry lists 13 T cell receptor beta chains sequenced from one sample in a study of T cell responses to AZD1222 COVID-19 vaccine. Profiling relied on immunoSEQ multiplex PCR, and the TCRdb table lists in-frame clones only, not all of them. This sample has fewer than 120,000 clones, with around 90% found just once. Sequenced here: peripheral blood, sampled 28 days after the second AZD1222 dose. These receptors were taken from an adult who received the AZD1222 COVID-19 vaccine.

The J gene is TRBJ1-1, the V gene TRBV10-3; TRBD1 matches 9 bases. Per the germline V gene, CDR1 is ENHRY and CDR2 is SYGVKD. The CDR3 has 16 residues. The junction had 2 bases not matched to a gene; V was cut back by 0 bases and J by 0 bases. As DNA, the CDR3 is TGTGCCATCAGTGAGTCGGACAGGGGAATGAACACTGAAGCTTTCTTT. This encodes CAISESDRGMNTEAFF.

CDR3 loop: CASSQEYRDDTEAFF. The CDR3 coding sequence is TGCGCCAGCAGCCAAGAATACAGGGATGACACTGAAGCTTTCTTT. The gene calls are TRBV4-1 and TRBJ1-1; possibly TRBD1 for D (6 bases). The germline CDR1 and CDR2 sequences are MGHRA and YSYEKL. V dropped 0 bases and J dropped 3 bases, with 11 bases sitting between them. The CDR3 spans 15 residues.

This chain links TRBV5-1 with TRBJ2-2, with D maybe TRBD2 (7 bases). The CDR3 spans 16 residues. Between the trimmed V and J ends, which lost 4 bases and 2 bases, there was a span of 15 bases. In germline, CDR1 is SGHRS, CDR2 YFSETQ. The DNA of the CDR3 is TGCGCCAGCAGCGCCGAAGCGGGACAAAACACCGGGGAGCTGTTTTTT. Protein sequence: CASSAEAGQNTGELFF.

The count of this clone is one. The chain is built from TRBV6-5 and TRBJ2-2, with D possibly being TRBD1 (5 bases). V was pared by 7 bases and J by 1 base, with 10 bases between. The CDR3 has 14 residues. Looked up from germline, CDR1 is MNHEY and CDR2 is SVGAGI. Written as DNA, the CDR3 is TGTGCCAGCATTCAGGGATGGAACACCGGGGAGCTGTTTTTT. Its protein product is CASIQGWNTGELFF.

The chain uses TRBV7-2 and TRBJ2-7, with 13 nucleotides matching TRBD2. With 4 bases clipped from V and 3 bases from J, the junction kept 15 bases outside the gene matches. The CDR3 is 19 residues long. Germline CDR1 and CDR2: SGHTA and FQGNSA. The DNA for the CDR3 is TGTGCCAGCAGCTACGTGCCGGGACTAGCGGGACCCTCGGACTACGAGCAGTACTTC. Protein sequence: CASSYVPGLAGPSDYEQYF.

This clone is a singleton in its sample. The DNA for the CDR3 is TGTGCCAGCAGCAGACTAGCGCGCACAGATACGCAGTATTTT. Encoded protein: CASSRLARTDTQYF. The J gene is TRBJ2-3, the V gene TRBV7-9, with 8 nucleotides matching TRBD2. From germline, CDR1 is SEHNR and CDR2 FQNEAQ (reference sequence). V shed 5 bases and J 1 base; nucleotides not matched to a gene: 2. The CDR3 runs 14 residues. The full variable domain, completed using reference TRBV7-9 and TRBJ2-3, is DTGVSQNPRHKITKRGQNVTFRCDPISEHNRLYWYRQTLGQGPEFLTYFQNEAQLEKSRLLSDRFSAERPKGSFSTLEIQRTEQGDSAMYLCASSRLARTDTQYFGPGTRLTVL.

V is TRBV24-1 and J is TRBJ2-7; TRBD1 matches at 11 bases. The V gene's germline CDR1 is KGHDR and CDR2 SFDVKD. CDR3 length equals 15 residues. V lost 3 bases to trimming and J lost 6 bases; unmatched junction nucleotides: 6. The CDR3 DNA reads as TGTGCCACCAGTGATCCACGGGACAGGGGGGGCGAGCAGTACTTC. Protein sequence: CATSDPRDRGGEQYF.

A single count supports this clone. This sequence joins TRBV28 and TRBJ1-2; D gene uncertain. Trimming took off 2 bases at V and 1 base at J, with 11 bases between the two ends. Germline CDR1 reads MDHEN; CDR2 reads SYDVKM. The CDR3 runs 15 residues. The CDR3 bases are TGTGCCAGCAGTTTAATCCCGACGGTTAACTATGGCTACACCTTC. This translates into CASSLIPTVNYGYTF.

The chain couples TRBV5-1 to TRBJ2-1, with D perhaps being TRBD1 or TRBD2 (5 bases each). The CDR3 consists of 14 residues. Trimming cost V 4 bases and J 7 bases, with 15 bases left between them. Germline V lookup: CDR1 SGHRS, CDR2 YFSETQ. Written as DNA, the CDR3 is TGCGCCAGCAGCCCCCCGGTCGAGGGGAATGAGCAGTTCTTC. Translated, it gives CASSPPVEGNEQFF.

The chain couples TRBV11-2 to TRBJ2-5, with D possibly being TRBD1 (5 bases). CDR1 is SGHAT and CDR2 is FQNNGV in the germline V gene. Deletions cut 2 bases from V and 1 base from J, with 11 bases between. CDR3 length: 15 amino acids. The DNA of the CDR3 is TGTGCCAGCAGCTTATTTCCGGACACCCAAGAGACCCAGTACTTC. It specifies CASSLFPDTQETQYF.

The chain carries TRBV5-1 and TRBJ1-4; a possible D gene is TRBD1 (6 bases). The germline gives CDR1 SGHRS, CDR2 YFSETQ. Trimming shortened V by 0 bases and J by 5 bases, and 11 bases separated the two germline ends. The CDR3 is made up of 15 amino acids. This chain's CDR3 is CASSLAPGENEKLFF. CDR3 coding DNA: TGCGCCAGCAGCTTGGCCCCAGGGGAAAATGAAAAACTGTTTTTT.

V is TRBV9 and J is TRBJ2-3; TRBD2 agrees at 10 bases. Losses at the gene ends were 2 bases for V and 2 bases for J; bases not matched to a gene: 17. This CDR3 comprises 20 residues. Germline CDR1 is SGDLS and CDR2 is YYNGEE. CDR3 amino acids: CASSVSAGGPNLRLTDTQYF. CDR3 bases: TGTGCCAGCAGCGTCTCAGCGGGAGGGCCAAACCTGAGACTCACAGATACGCAGTATTTT.

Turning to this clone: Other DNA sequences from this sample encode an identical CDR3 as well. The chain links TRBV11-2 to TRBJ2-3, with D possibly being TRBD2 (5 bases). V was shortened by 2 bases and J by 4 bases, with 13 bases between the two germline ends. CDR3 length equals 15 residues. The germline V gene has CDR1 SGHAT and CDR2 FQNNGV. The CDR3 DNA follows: TGTGCCAGCAGCTTAACGCAGCGGAGCCCAGATACGCAGTATTTT. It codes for CASSLTQRSPDTQYF.